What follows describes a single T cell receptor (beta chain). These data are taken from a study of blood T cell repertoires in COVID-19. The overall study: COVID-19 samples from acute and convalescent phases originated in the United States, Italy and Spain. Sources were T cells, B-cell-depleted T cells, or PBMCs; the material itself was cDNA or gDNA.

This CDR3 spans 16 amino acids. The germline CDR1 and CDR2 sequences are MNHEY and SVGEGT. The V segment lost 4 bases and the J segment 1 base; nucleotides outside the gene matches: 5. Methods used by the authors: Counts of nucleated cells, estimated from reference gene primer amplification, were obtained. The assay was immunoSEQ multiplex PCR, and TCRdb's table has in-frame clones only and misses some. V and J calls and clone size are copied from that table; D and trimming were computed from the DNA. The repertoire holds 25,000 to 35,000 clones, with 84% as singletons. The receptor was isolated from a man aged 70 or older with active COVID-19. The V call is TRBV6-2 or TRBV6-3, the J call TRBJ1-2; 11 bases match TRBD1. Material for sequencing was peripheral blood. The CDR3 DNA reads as TGTGCCAGCAGTTCCGGGACAGGGGGATTTAACTATGGCTACACCTTC. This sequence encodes CASSSGTGGFNYGYTF.